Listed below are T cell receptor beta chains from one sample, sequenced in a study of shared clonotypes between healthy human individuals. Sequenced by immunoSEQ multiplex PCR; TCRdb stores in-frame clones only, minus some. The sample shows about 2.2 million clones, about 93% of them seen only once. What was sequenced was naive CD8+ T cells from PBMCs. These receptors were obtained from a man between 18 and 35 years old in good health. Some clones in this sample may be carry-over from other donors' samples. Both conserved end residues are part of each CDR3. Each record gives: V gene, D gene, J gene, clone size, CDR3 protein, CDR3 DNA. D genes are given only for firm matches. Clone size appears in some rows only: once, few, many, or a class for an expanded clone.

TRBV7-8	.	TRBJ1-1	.	CASSLERRGSEAFF	TGTGCCAGCAGCTTAGAACGGCGGGGATCTGAAGCTTTCTTT
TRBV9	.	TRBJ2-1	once	CASTPGSKVSYNEQFF	TGTGCCAGCACCCCCGGGAGTAAGGTTTCCTACAATGAGCAGTTCTTC
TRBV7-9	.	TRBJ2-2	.	CASSADGAHTGELFF	TGTGCCAGCAGCGCCGACGGGGCCCACACCGGGGAGCTGTTTTTT
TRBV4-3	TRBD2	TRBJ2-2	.	CASSQDKQVASGFNTGELFF	TGCGCCAGCAGCCAAGATAAACAGGTGGCTAGCGGATTCAACACCGGGGAGCTGTTTTTT
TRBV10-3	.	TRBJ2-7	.	CAISDVGHEQYF	TGTGCCATCAGTGATGTGGGTCACGAGCAGTACTTC
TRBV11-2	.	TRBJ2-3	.	CASSSRGTSTDTQYF	TGTGCCAGCAGCTCCCGAGGAACTAGCACAGATACGCAGTATTTT
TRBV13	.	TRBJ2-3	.	CASSPRRDTQYF	TGTGCCAGCAGCCCCCGGAGAGATACGCAGTATTTT
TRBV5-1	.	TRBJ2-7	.	CASPSSSYEQYF	TGCGCCAGCCCCTCCTCATCCTACGAGCAGTACTTC
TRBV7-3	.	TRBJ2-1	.	CASSLTGGGSRNEQFF	TGTGCCAGCAGCTTAACCGGGGGCGGGAGCCGCAATGAGCAGTTCTTC
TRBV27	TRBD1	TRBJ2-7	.	CASSPSWQGAYEQYF	TGTGCCAGCAGTCCCTCGTGGCAGGGGGCTTACGAGCAGTACTTC
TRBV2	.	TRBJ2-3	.	CASPERGSTDTQYF	TGTGCCAGCCCGGAGAGAGGGAGCACAGATACGCAGTATTTT
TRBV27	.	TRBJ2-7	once	CASSASSTYEQYF	TGTGCCAGCAGTGCTTCCTCTACCTACGAGCAGTACTTC
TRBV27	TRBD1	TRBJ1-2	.	CASRTGVGSGDYGYTF	TGTGCCAGCAGAACAGGGGTAGGATCGGGTGACTATGGCTACACCTTC
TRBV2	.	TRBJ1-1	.	CASSERRGEPEAFF	TGTGCCAGCAGTGAGCGGCGGGGAGAGCCTGAAGCTTTCTTT
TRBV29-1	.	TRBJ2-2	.	CSVGGPGSTGELFF	TGCAGCGTTGGAGGTCCGGGGAGCACCGGGGAGCTGTTTTTT
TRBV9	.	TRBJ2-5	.	CASSVAGVGETQYF	TGTGCCAGCAGCGTAGCGGGAGTGGGAGAGACCCAGTACTTC
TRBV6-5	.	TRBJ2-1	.	CASSSTGLNLFF	TGTGCCAGCAGTAGCACGGGTCTTAATCTGTTCTTC
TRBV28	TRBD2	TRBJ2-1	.	CASSPRGSLSSYNEQFF	TGTGCCAGCAGTCCGCGGGGGTCCTTGAGCTCCTACAATGAGCAGTTCTTC
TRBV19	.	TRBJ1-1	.	CASSISRGMNTEAFF	TGTGCCAGTAGTATTAGCAGGGGAATGAACACTGAAGCTTTCTTT
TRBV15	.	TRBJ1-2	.	CATSRDFAGNGYTF	TGTGCCACCAGCAGAGATTTTGCAGGGAATGGCTACACCTTC
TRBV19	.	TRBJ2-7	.	CASSIYGGPSYEQYF	TGTGCCAGTAGTATATATGGGGGTCCGTCCTACGAGCAGTACTTC
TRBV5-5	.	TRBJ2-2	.	CASSLRAWDGTGELFF	TGTGCCAGCAGCTTGCGAGCATGGGATGGAACCGGGGAGCTGTTTTTT
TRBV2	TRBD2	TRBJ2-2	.	CASSEAPWREVTGELFF	TGTGCCAGCAGTGAAGCGCCGTGGCGGGAGGTCACCGGGGAGCTGTTTTTT
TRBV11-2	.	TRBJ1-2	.	CASSLHLRGDGAYTF	TGTGCCAGCAGCTTACATCTAAGAGGGGATGGGGCCTACACCTTC
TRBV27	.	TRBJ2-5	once	CASSFGGLETQYF	TGTGCCAGCAGTTTCGGGGGGCTTGAGACCCAGTACTTC
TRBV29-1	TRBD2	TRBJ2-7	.	CSVRTSSGGLREQYF	TGCAGCGTAAGAACCTCTAGCGGGGGATTGCGGGAGCAGTACTTC
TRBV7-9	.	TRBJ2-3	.	CASSLYGRAVSTDTQYF	TGTGCCAGCAGTTTGTATGGGCGAGCGGTTAGCACAGATACGCAGTATTTT
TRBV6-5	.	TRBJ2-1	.	CASSYRGSSYNEQFF	TGTGCCAGCAGTTACAGAGGGAGCTCCTACAATGAGCAGTTCTTC
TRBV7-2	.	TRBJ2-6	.	CASSLLGYSSLSGANVLTF	TGTGCCAGCAGCTTGCTGGGGTATTCTTCCCTCTCTGGGGCCAACGTCCTGACTTTC
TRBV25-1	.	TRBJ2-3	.	CASSEPSWAGEGTDTQYF	TGTGCCAGCAGTGAGCCCAGTTGGGCAGGGGAGGGGACAGATACGCAGTATTTT
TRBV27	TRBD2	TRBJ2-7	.	CASSFQSGRSYEQYF	TGTGCCAGCAGTTTCCAAAGCGGGAGAAGCTACGAGCAGTACTTC
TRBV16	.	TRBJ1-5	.	CASSQGGSNQPQHF	TGTGCCAGCAGCCAGGGAGGGAGCAATCAGCCCCAGCATTTT
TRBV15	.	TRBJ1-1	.	CATSRAPTEAFF	TGTGCCACCAGCAGAGCCCCGACAGAAGCTTTCTTT
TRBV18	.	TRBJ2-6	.	CASSPPEWSGANVLTF	TGTGCCAGCTCACCACCTGAGTGGTCAGGGGCCAACGTCCTGACTTTC
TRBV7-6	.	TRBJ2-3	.	CASSLRAEASTDTQYF	TGTGCCAGCAGCCTTAGAGCCGAGGCAAGCACAGATACGCAGTATTTT
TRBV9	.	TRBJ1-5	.	CASSAQGGNQPQHF	TGTGCCAGCAGCGCACAGGGTGGGAATCAGCCCCAGCATTTT
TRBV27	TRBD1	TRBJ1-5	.	CASSSAPGGGQPQHF	TGTGCCAGCAGTTCGGCACCAGGGGGTGGTCAGCCCCAGCATTTT